This T cell receptor (beta chain) is drawn from a study of OX40 agonist ivuxolimab in advanced cancers. In the study overall: Prior therapy, whether anti-PD-1, anti-PD-L1 or anti-CTLA-4, was allowed, and roughly 44% had some.

J lost 2 bases, V lost 5 bases, and 9 bases had no gene match. CDR1 and CDR2 from the germline V gene are SGHTA and FQGNSA. The CDR3 loop spans 16 amino acids. Here immunoSEQ multiplex PCR was the method, and the copy in TCRdb shows in-frame clones only, minus some. The table has more than 20,000 clones, over 65% seen once. The origin of this receptor is an adult with an advanced solid tumor such as melanoma, head and neck, liver or kidney cancer. This sequence joins TRBV7-2 and TRBJ2-3; 8 positions match TRBD2. Material: CD4+ or CD8+ T cells sorted from blood, obtained in a trial of the OX40 agonist ivuxolimab. The CDR3, as DNA: TGTGCCAGCAGCCGCGGGAGCGGGGGCCTCACAGATACGCAGTATTTT. The encoded protein is CASSRGSGGLTDTQYF.